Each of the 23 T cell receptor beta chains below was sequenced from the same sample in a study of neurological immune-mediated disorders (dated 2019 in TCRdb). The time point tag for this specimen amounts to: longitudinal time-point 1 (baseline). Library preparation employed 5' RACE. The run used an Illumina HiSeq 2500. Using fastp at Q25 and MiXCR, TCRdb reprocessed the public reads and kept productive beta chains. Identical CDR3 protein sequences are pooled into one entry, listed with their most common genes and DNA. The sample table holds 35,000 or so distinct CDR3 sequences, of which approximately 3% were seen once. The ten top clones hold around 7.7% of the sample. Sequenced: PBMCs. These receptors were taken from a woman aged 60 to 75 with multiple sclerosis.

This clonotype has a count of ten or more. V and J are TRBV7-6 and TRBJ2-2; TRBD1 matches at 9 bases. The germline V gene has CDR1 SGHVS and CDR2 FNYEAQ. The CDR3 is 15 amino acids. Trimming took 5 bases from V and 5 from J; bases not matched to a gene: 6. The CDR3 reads CASSLVTGGTGELFF. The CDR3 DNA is TGTGCCAGCAGCCTCGTGACAGGGGGAACCGGGGAGCTGTTTTTT.

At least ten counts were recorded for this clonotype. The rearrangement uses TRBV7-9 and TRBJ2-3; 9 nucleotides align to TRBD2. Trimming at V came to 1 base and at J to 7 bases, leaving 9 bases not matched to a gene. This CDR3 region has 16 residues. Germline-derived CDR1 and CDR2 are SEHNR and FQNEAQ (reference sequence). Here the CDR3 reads CASSLDGGGATNTQYF. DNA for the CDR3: TGTGCCAGCAGCTTAGATGGCGGGGGGGCCACGAATACGCAGTATTTT.

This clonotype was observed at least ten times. The CDR3 DNA sequence: TGTGCCAGCAGTTCGCAGGGGCGAGGCTACACCTTC. As protein: CASSSQGRGYTF. This rearrangement joins TRBV2 to TRBJ1-2, with a tentative D call TRBD1 (6 bases). Germline-derived CDR1 and CDR2 are SNHLY and FYNNEI. V lost 5 bases to trimming and J lost 8 bases, with 12 bases between them. The CDR3 sequence is 12 residues long.

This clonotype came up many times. The CDR3 reads CASSYSGRFTGELFF. The CDR3 coding sequence is TGTGCCAGCAGTTACTCAGGCAGATTCACCGGGGAGCTGTTTTTT. The V call is TRBV6-2 or TRBV6-3, the J call TRBJ2-2, with D uncertain. Germline V gene data show CDR1 as MNHEY and CDR2 as SVGEGT. The CDR3 runs to 15 residues. Trimming stripped 0 bases from V and 4 bases from J, with 9 bases between.

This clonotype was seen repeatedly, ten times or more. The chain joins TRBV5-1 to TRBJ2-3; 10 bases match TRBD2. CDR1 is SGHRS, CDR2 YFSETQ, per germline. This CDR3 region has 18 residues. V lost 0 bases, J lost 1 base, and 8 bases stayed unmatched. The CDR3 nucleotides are TGCGCCAGCAGCTTGGATGCTAGCGGGGGTCACGGCACAGATACGCAGTATTTT. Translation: CASSLDASGGHGTDTQYF.

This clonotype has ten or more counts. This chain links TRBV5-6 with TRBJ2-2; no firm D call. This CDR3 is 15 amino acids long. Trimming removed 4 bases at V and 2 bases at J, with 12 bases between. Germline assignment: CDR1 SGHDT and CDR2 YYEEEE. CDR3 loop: CASSVKDTNTGELFF. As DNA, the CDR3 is TGTGCCAGCAGCGTGAAAGACACTAACACCGGGGAGCTGTTTTTT.

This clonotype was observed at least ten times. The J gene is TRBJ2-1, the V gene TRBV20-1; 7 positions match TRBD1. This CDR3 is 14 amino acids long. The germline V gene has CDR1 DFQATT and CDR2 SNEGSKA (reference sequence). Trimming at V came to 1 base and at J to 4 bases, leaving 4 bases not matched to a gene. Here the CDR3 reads CSARVAQGYNEQFF. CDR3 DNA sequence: TGCAGTGCTAGAGTAGCACAGGGGTACAATGAGCAGTTCTTC.

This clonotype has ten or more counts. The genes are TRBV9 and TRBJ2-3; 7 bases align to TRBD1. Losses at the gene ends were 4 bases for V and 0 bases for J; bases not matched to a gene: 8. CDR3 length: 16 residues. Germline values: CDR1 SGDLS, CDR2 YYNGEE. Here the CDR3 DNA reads TGTGCCAGCAGCACGCGACAGGGCGTTAGCACAGATACGCAGTATTTT. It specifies CASSTRQGVSTDTQYF.

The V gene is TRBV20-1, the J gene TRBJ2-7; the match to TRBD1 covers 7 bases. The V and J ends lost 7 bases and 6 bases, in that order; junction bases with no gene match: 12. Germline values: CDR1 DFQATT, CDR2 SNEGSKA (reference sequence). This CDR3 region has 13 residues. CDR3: CSDTGKGAREQYF. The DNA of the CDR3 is TGCAGTGACACGGGGAAGGGGGCTCGCGAGCAGTACTTC.

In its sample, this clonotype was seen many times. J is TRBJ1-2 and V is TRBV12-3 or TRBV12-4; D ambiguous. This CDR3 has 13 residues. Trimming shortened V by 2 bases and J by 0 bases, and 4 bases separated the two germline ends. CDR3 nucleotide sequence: TGTGCCAGCAGTTTACCACCTAACTATGGCTACACCTTC. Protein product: CASSLPPNYGYTF.

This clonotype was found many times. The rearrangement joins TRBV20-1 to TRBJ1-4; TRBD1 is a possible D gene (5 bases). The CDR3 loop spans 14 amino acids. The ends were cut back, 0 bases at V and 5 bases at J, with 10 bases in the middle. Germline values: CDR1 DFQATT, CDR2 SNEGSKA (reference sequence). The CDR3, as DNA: TGCAGTGCTAGAGATGTGGGGGGGAATGAAAAACTGTTTTTT. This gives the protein CSARDVGGNEKLFF.

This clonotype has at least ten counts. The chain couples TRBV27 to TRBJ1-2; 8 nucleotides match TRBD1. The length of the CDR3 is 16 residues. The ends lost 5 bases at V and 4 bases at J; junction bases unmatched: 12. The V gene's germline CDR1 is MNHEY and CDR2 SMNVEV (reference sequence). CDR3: CASSSGPGGLGYGYTF. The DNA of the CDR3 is TGTGCCAGCAGTAGCGGCCCAGGGGGCTTGGGCTATGGCTACACCTTC.

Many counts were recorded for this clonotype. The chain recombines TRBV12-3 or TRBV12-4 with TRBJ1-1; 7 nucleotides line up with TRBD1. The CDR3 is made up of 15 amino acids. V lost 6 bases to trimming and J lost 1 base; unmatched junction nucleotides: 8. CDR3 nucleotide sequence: TGTGCCAGCAGCCCAGGGGGAGCGGGGAACACTGAAGCTTTCTTT. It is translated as CASSPGGAGNTEAFF.

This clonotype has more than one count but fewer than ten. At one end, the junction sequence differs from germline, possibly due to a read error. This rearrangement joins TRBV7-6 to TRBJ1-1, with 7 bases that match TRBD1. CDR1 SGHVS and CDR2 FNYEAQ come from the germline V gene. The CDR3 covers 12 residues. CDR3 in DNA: TGTGACAGCAGCACGACAGGGAATGAAGCTTTCTTT. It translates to CDSSTTGNEAFF.

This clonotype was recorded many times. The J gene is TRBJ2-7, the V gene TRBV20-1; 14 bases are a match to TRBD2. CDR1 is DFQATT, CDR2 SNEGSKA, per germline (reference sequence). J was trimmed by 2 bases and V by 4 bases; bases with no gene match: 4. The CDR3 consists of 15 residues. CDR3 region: CSATGTSGRTYEQYF. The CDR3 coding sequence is TGCAGTGCTACCGGGACTAGCGGGAGAACCTACGAGCAGTACTTC.

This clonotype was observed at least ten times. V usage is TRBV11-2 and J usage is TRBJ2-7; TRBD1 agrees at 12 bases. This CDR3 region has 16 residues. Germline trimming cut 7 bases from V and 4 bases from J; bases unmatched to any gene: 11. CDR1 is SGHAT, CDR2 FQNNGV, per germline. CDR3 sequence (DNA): TGTGCCAGCATCCATCGCTGGGGACAGGGGGCGTACGAGCAGTACTTC. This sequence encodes CASIHRWGQGAYEQYF.

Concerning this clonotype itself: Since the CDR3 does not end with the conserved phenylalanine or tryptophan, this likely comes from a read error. CDR3 coding DNA: TGTGCCAGCAGCTTAGATGGCAGAAACCTCTACGAGCAGTACAAC. Encoded protein: CASSLDGRNLYEQYN. This sequence joins TRBV7-2 and TRBJ2-7; D gene unclear. The V end was cut by 1 base, the J end by 3 bases, with 13 bases between. CDR3 length equals 15 residues. Per germline, CDR1 SGHTA and CDR2 FQGNSA.

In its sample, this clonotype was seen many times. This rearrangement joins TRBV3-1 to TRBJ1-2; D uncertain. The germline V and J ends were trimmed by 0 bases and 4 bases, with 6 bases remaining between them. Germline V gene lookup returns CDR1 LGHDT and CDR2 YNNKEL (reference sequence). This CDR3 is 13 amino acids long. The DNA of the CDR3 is TGTGCCAGCAGCCAAGACCCCATCTATGGCTACACCTTC. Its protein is CASSQDPIYGYTF.

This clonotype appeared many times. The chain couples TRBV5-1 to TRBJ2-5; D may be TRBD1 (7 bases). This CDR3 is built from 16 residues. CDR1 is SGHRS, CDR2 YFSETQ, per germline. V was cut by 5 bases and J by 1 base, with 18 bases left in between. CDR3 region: CASRSGGGNGQETQYF. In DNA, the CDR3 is TGCGCCAGCAGGTCCGGAGGGGGCAATGGCCAAGAGACCCAGTACTTC.

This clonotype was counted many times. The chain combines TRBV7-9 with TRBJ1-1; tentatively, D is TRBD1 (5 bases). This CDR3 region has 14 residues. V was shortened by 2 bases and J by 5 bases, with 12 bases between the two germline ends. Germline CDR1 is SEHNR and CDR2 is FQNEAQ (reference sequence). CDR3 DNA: TGTGCCAGCAGCTTAAAAGGGGCCAGGACTGAAGCTTTCTTT. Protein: CASSLKGARTEAFF.

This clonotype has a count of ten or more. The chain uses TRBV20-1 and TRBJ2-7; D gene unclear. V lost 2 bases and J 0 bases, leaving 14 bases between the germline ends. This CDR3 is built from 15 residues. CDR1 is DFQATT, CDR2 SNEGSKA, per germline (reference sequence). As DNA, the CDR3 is TGCAGTGCTAGAAAGACGGCAGGCAACTCCTACGAGCAGTACTTC. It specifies CSARKTAGNSYEQYF.

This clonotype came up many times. Written as DNA, the CDR3 is TGTGCCAGCAGCTTAAGCGGGGTCGGGGAGCTGTTTTTT. Translating gives CASSLSGVGELFF. This rearrangement joins TRBV11-2 to TRBJ2-2; 7 bases align to TRBD2. The CDR3 length is 13 residues. The germline V gene encodes CDR1 SGHAT and CDR2 FQNNGV. The V and J ends lost 2 bases and 7 bases, in that order; junction bases with no gene match: 1.

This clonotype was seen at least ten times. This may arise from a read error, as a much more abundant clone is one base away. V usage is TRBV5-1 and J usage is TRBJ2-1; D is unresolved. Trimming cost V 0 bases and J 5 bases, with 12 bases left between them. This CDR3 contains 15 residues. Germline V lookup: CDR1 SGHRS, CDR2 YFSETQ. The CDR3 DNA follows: TGCGCCAGCAGCTTGGAAGCAGCGACAAACAATGAGCAGTTCTTC. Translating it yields CASSLEAATNNEQFF.